This T cell receptor beta chain was sequenced in a study of control samples from healthy donors and cancer patients. Libraries were prepared by immunoSEQ multiplex PCR; TCRdb keeps only in-frame clonotypes and omits some of them. The profile shows 100,000 to 150,000 clones, 85% to 95% of them singletons. The clonotype originates from an elderly man with head and neck cancer. Material for sequencing was PBMCs.

CDR3 sequence (DNA): TGTGCCAGCACGGGACAGGGGCTCGAACGCGCTGAAGCTTTCTTT. Its protein is CASTGQGLERAEAFF. The chain links TRBV2 to TRBJ1-1; TRBD1 agrees at 10 bases. Germline assignment: CDR1 SNHLY and CDR2 FYNNEI. Trimming cost V 7 bases and J 6 bases; bases outside gene matches: 11. CDR3 length: 15 amino acids.